These T cell receptor beta chains were read from a single sample in a study of molecular identifiers for immune sequencing clone quantification. TCRdb reprocessed the PCR reads via MiXCR and lists one record per CDR3 protein. Among 70,000 to 90,000 distinct CDR3 sequences listed, over 20% were seen once. The material sequenced was naive CD8+ T cells from blood, with Jurkat cell RNA spiked in. The receptors were gathered from a human donor in good health. Some libraries in this study had Jurkat cell RNA spiked in. Each CDR3 is given without its conserved first and last residue. Each record gives: V gene, CDR3 length, CDR3 protein.

V: TRBV7-6; length: 13; CDR3: ASSRGDRAMEKLF
V: TRBV18; length: 16; CDR3: ASSPTGIKGSHTDTQY
V: TRBV7-2; length: 12; CDR3: ASSFYRGPYEQY
V: TRBV19; length: 11; CDR3: ATRPGVAYEQY
V: TRBV29-1; length: 12; CDR3: SVGSGRFDNEQF
V: TRBV19; length: 13; CDR3: ASSAAGVGANVLT
V: TRBV12-3/TRBV12-4; length: 17; CDR3: ASSLLSLAGGPIIYEQF
V: TRBV7-6; length: 14; CDR3: ASSFLGLAGTNEQF
V: TRBV7-9; length: 13; CDR3: ASSLVLGGGYEQY
V: TRBV24-1; length: 11; CDR3: ATSDSGAGEQF
V: TRBV5-6; length: 12; CDR3: ASSLTYSNQPQH
V: TRBV6-5; length: 13; CDR3: ASSYALAGTEGTF
V: TRBV30; length: 13; CDR3: AWSVGPGGSYEQY
V: TRBV11-2; length: 11; CDR3: ASSVWEAEAQY
V: TRBV19; length: 12; CDR3: ASRPSAFQETQY
V: TRBV6-1; length: 12; CDR3: ASSESHLTGELF
V: TRBV7-8; length: 13; CDR3: ASSYVHGGHETQY
V: TRBV19; length: 11; CDR3: ASSTPGGNEQY
V: TRBV24-1; length: 14; CDR3: ATSGPGQGTTDTQY
V: TRBV5-8; length: 13; CDR3: ASSSGTSGYNEQF
V: TRBV5-8; length: 10; CDR3: ASSLTFDEQY
V: TRBV6-6; length: 15; CDR3: ASSYTIAGGPTDTQY
V: TRBV7-9; length: 13; CDR3: ASSLEQGMNTEAF
V: TRBV12-3/TRBV12-4; length: 12; CDR3: ASSRQGGVETQY
V: TRBV2; length: 13; CDR3: ALRASGSKYNEQF
V: TRBV20-1; length: 13; CDR3: SARDTGWGDYGYT
V: TRBV6-2/TRBV6-3; length: 12; CDR3: ASSYGAGEETQY
V: TRBV5-6; length: 14; CDR3: ASSPWVSGSRETQY
V: TRBV5-4; length: 10; CDR3: ASSLGRAEQY
V: TRBV29-1; length: 12; CDR3: SALSQHSGNTIY
V: TRBV20-1; length: 15; CDR3: SARPSASGSGAYEQY
V: TRBV13; length: 13; CDR3: ASSLTSGRIYEQY
V: TRBV5-4; length: 13; CDR3: ASSFSGGSTDTQY
V: TRBV7-9; length: 10; CDR3: ASSLHSAEAF